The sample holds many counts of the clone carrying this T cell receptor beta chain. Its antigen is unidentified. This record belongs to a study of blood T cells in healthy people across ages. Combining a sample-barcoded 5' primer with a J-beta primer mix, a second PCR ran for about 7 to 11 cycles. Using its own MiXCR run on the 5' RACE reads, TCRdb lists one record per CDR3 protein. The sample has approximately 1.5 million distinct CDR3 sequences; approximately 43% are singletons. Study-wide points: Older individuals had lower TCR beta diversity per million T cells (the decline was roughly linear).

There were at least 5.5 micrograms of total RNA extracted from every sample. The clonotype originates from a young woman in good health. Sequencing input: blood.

CDR3 nucleotides: TGTGCCAGCAGACGCCGGGACAACTATGGCTACACCTTC. Translating it yields CASRRRDNYGYTF. This chain joins TRBV6-5 and TRBJ1-2; perhaps TRBD1 as D (5 bases). This CDR3 region has 13 residues. V lost 6 bases to trimming and J lost 2 bases, with 10 bases between them. Germline V gene data show CDR1 as MNHEY and CDR2 as SVGAGI.